This TCR beta chain derives from a study of shared clonotypes between healthy human individuals. Unsorted samples, those not sorted, used approximately 100 million PBMCs for genomic DNA. As to this clone: Its antigen is unidentified.

The assay was immunoSEQ multiplex PCR, and TCRdb's table has in-frame clones only and misses some. The data show about 480,000 clones, about four fifths seen once. Study-level points and caveats: It was the few donors that limited the genetic and exposure-history diversity represented.

The sequenced sample consisted of PBMCs. The receptor was derived from a middle-aged woman in good health. Some clones in this sample may be carry-over from other donors' samples.

For the CDR3, the DNA is TGCGCCAGCAGCCAAGGGGTGGAACGGGAGGGGTGGAATGAGCAGTTCTTC. Amino acids: CASSQGVEREGWNEQFF. This chain uses TRBV4-1 with TRBJ2-1, with 8 bases that match TRBD2. Trimming removed 1 base from V and 7 bases from J; junction bases left unmatched: 12. The length of the CDR3 is 17 residues. Germline-derived CDR1 and CDR2 are MGHRA and YSYEKL.